This T cell receptor beta chain was obtained from a study of blood T cell repertoires in COVID-19. Study in general: Acute and convalescent COVID-19 samples came from the United States, Italy and Spain. Nucleic acid was either cDNA or gDNA, and it came from T cells, B-cell-depleted T cells, or PBMCs.

Germline CDR1 reads SGHNT; CDR2 reads YENEEA. CDR3 size: 15 residues. Trimming removed 2 bases from V and 6 bases from J; junction bases left unmatched: 10. Original analysis: Reference gene primers were amplified, and this amplification served to estimate nucleated cell counts. TCRdb keeps only in-frame clones here, not all; method: immunoSEQ multiplex PCR. The V and J calls and clone size are taken from that table; D and trimming were inferred from the DNA. The repertoire holds about 100,000 clones, with less than 90% as singletons. V and J are TRBV11-3 and TRBJ2-7; 7 nucleotides line up with TRBD1. This TCR was sampled from a man in his sixties with acute or convalescent COVID-19. Sequences were obtained from peripheral blood. For the CDR3, the DNA is TGTGCCAGCAGCTTAAGTGGGACAGCCGCCCGCGAGCAGTACTTC. It yields the protein CASSLSGTAAREQYF.